This T cell receptor (beta chain) was captured in a study of beta chain features in type 1 diabetes. Study-wide results and caveats: TCRB CDR3 length was moderately but significantly reduced in all four CD4+ subsets of Type 1 diabetes patients. Researchers caution that PCR might favor shorter templates, equally among patients and controls.

The authors reverse transcribed all of the isolated RNA, so sequencing captured expressed TCRB transcripts. Profiling relied on immunoSEQ multiplex PCR, and the TCRdb table lists in-frame clones only, not all of them. The table lists over 150,000 clones, about 8.5% of them singletons. Notes on this clone: The target antigen is unknown.

This CDR3 has 14 amino acids. CDR1 is SGHTA, CDR2 FQGNSA, per germline. Between the trimmed V and J ends, which lost 3 bases and 0 bases, there was a span of 6 bases. This rearrangement joins TRBV7-2 to TRBJ1-5, with no clear D. The sequenced sample consisted of central memory CD4+ T cells from blood. The origin of this receptor is a man between 18 and 35 years old in good health. The CDR3 nucleotides read TGTGCCAGCAGCTTCAGACATAGCAATCAGCCCCAGCATTTT. Amino acids: CASSFRHSNQPQHF. The full variable domain, completed using reference TRBV7-2 and TRBJ1-5, is GAGVSQSPSNKVTEKGKDVELRCDPISGHTALYWYRQSLGQGLEFLIYFQGNSAPDKSGLPSDRFSAERTGGSVSTLTIQRTQQEDSAVYLCASSFRHSNQPQHFGDGTRLSIL.